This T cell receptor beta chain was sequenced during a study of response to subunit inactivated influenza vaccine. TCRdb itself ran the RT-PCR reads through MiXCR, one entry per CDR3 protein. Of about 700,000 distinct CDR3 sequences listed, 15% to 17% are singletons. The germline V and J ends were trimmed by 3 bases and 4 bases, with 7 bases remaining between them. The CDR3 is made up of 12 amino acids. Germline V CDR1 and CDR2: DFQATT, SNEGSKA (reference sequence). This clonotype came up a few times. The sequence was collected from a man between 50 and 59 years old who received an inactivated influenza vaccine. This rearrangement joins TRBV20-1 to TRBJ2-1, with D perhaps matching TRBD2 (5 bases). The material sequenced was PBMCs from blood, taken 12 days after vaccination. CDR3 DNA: TGCAGTGCTAGTCGGGGATACAATGAGCAGTTCTTC. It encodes CSASRGYNEQFF.